This TCR beta chain derives from a study of shared clonotypes between healthy human individuals. Overall study: A couple of women and a few men aged 18 to 49 served as donors. Study results and limitations: Relative to clonotypes present in all four donors, those not shared had lower generation probabilities. Sorted-subset samples were not fully sequenced, rarefaction indicated.

Comments on this clone: The target antigen is unknown.

Using immunoSEQ multiplex PCR, the repertoire was profiled, and TCRdb retains in-frame clones only, with some absent. Of a few million clones in the sample, more than 90% were seen once. Germline-derived CDR1 and CDR2 are GTSNPN and SVGIG (reference sequence). Trimming removed 2 bases from V and 7 bases from J, with 14 bases in between. This CDR3 contains 14 residues. HIV-negative, healthy adults without recent acute infections or vaccinations were the donors. Sequenced material: naive CD4+ T cells sorted from blood. Subset reported: CD45RA+ positively selected. The receptor was isolated from a man between 18 and 29 years old in good health. The chain employs TRBV30 and TRBJ1-4; perhaps TRBD1 as D (5 bases). CDR3 region: CAWSRGAVGEKLFF. The CDR3 coding sequence is TGTGCCTGGAGTAGAGGGGCAGTTGGTGAAAAACTGTTTTTT.